These 27 T cell receptor beta chains originate from one sample sequenced in a study of T cells in Graves' hyperthyroidism and ophthalmopathy. RNA transcripts were the template for amplifying TCR beta CDR3 regions. The HTBI primer set drove a first-round RT-PCR of the TCR CDR3. TCRdb used MiXCR to reprocess the multiplex PCR reads, holding one entry per CDR3 protein. The sample has roughly 800,000 distinct CDR3 sequences, over 35% seen once; the top ten hold about 9%. The sample comprised blood. The receptors were sampled from a man aged 18 to 30 with Graves' hyperthyroidism.

V is TRBV7-9 and J is TRBJ1-1; no clear D gene. The CDR3 has 15 residues. Germline values: CDR1 SEHNR, CDR2 FQNEAQ (reference sequence). V lost 3 bases to trimming and J lost 3 bases, with 14 bases between them. The CDR3 DNA reads as TGTGCCAGCAGCTTGATTGGGTCGGCCTACACTGAAGCTTTCTTT. Protein product: CASSLIGSAYTEAFF.

This sequence joins TRBV6-1 and TRBJ1-3, with D maybe TRBD1 (6 bases). Germline V gene data show CDR1 as MNHNS and CDR2 as SASEGT. Trimming stripped 6 bases from V and 4 bases from J, with 13 bases between. The CDR3 totals 14 residues. The CDR3 sequence is CASSVTGSGNTIYF. CDR3 coding DNA: TGTGCCAGCAGCGTAACAGGGAGCGGAAACACCATATATTTT.

In its sample, this clonotype was seen a few times. The junction shows a germline mismatch at one end, possibly a read error. The rearrangement joins TRBV5-1 to TRBJ2-5, with D maybe TRBD2 (5 bases). Germline CDR1 is SGHRS and CDR2 is YFSETQ. This CDR3 is 14 amino acids long. The CDR3 protein is CASSFRGTQETQYF. The CDR3 DNA reads as TGTGCCAGCAGCTTCCGGGGTACTCAAGAGACCCAGTACTTC.

The gene calls are TRBV6-5 and TRBJ1-6; no clear D. The CDR3 runs 11 residues. The V and J ends lost 5 bases and 12 bases respectively, with 8 bases between them. Germline-derived CDR1 and CDR2 are MNHEY and SVGAGI. This chain's CDR3 is CASSEVGPLHF. CDR3 coding DNA: TGTGCCAGCAGTGAAGTCGGACCCCTCCACTTT.

The J gene is TRBJ2-2, the V gene TRBV19; D may match TRBD1 or TRBD2 (5 bases each). Trimming shortened V by 7 bases and J by 0 bases, and 9 bases separated the two germline ends. The CDR3 has 14 residues. CDR1 and CDR2 from the germline V gene are LNHDA and SQIVND (reference sequence). This CDR3 is CASTGTTNTGELFF. CDR3 nucleotides: TGTGCCAGTACCGGGACGACGAACACCGGGGAGCTGTTTTTT.

This clonotype was detected only a few times. The chain links TRBV19 to TRBJ2-2; D may be TRBD1 (5 bases). Trimming cost V 7 bases and J 4 bases, with 13 bases left between them. This CDR3 has 14 residues. The germline gives CDR1 LNHDA, CDR2 SQIVND (reference sequence). As DNA, the CDR3 is TGTGCCAGTACCCCCGCGACAGCCACCGGGGAGCTGTTTTTT. It codes for CASTPATATGELFF. The full variable domain, its missing parts supplied by reference TRBV19 and TRBJ2-2, is DGGITQSPKYLFRKEGQNVTLSCEQNLNHDAMYWYRQDPGQGLRLIYYSQIVNDFQKGDIAEGYSVSREKKESFPLTVTSAQKNPTAFYLCASTPATATGELFFGEGSRLTVL.

The chain is built from TRBV11-2 and TRBJ2-3; D uncertain. The CDR3 is 15 residues long. The V gene's germline CDR1 is SGHAT and CDR2 FQNNGV. V was clipped by 5 bases and J by 2 bases, with 14 bases between them. The CDR3 loop is CASSPPGSLTDTQYF. CDR3 coding DNA: TGTGCCAGCAGCCCCCCGGGCAGCCTCACAGATACGCAGTATTTT.

Concerning this clonotype: A much larger clone lies one base from this, so it may be a read error. The CDR3 nucleotides are TGCAGCGTTGACGCAGAGAATGAAAAACTGTTTTTT. Amino acid sequence: CSVDAENEKLFF. V gene TRBV29-1 combines with J gene TRBJ1-4; D is unclear. Trimming took off 3 bases at V and 5 bases at J, with 7 bases between the two ends. The germline CDR1 and CDR2 sequences are SQVTM and ANQGSEA. This CDR3 comprises 12 residues.

This clonotype was found once. One junction end does not reproduce the germline sequence, and a read error may be involved. The CDR3 region is CPSSWNRAYEAFF. In nucleotides, the CDR3 is TGCCCCAGCAGTTGGAACAGGGCCTATGAAGCTTTCTTT. The chain couples TRBV5-1 to TRBJ1-1; D might be TRBD1 (6 bases). CDR1 and CDR2 (germline): SGHRS, YFSETQ. This CDR3 spans 13 amino acids.

The chain joins TRBV2 to TRBJ1-2; no reliable D call. Germline-derived CDR1 and CDR2 are SNHLY and FYNNEI. The CDR3 spans 11 residues. Trimming shortened V by 4 bases and J by 8 bases, and 8 bases separated the two germline ends. The CDR3 spells CASSASRGYTF. As DNA, the CDR3 is TGTGCCAGCAGTGCTTCCAGGGGCTACACCTTC.

J is TRBJ2-7 and V is TRBV30; 10 bases fit TRBD2. The CDR3 length is 13 residues. With 1 base clipped from V and 6 bases from J, the junction kept 3 bases outside the gene matches. Germline-derived CDR1 and CDR2 are GTSNPN and SVGIG (reference sequence). The CDR3 loop reads CAWSEAGGREQYF. In nucleotides, the CDR3 is TGTGCCTGGAGTGAAGCGGGAGGGCGCGAGCAGTACTTC.

The chain joins TRBV2 to TRBJ1-2; no firm D call. CDR1 SNHLY and CDR2 FYNNEI come from the germline V gene. The CDR3 contains 12 residues. Trimming cost V 6 bases and J 6 bases, with 11 bases left between them. This CDR3 reads CASSEFGDGYTF. CDR3 sequence (DNA): TGTGCCAGCAGCGAATTTGGGGATGGCTACACCTTC.

The sample holds a few counts of this clonotype. The chain couples TRBV7-9 to TRBJ1-2; no clear D. This CDR3 has 13 amino acids. V lost 5 bases, J lost 2 bases, and 9 bases lay in between. CDR1 SEHNR and CDR2 FQNEAQ come from the germline V gene (reference sequence). CDR3 sequence: CASSVRSNYGYTF. The DNA for the CDR3 is TGTGCCAGCAGCGTCAGATCAAACTATGGCTACACCTTC.

The chain uses TRBV5-1 and TRBJ1-4; no firm D call. This CDR3 is built from 15 residues. V lost 1 base and J 0 bases, leaving 7 bases between the germline ends. Germline V gene sequence: CDR1 SGHRS, CDR2 YFSETQ. The CDR3 protein is CASSLTATTNEKLFF. CDR3 DNA sequence: TGCGCCAGCAGCTTGACCGCTACAACTAATGAAAAACTGTTTTTT.

This rearrangement joins TRBV10-2 to TRBJ1-1, with TRBD1 matching over 9 bases. The CDR3 runs to 13 residues. J gave up 1 base and V 10 bases, and 4 bases lay outside the gene matches. Germline V CDR1 and CDR2: WSHSY, SAAADI. The CDR3 loop is CATSDRGNTEAFF. The DNA for the CDR3 is TGCGCCACCTCGGACAGGGGGAACACTGAAGCTTTCTTT.

The chain employs TRBV4-2 and TRBJ1-2; D may be TRBD1 (5 bases). CDR3 size: 17 residues. Trimming took off 0 bases at V and 8 bases at J, with 22 bases between the two ends. Per germline, CDR1 LGHNA and CDR2 YNFKEQ. The CDR3: CASSQESGGASSRGYTF. The CDR3 DNA reads TGTGCCAGCAGCCAAGAGAGTGGCGGGGCATCTTCCCGGGGCTACACCTTC.

V usage is TRBV10-3 and J usage is TRBJ2-6; D remains unclear. The CDR3 loop spans 16 amino acids. The germline gives CDR1 ENHRY, CDR2 SYGVKD. Trimming stripped 2 bases from V and 0 bases from J, with 8 bases between. The CDR3 region is CAISEQGHSGANVLTF. In DNA form, the CDR3 reads TGTGCCATCAGTGAGCAAGGGCACTCTGGGGCCAACGTCCTGACTTTC.

In this sample, this clonotype turned up a few times. The chain combines TRBV11-3 with TRBJ1-2; TRBD1 matches at 8 bases. The J segment lost 4 bases and the V segment lost 3 bases, leaving 13 bases of the junction unmatched. The CDR3 runs 17 residues. CDR1 SGHNT and CDR2 YENEEA come from the germline V gene. CDR3: CASSLEGGTGGIYGYTF. Written as DNA, the CDR3 is TGTGCCAGCAGCTTGGAGGGGGGGACAGGAGGCATCTATGGCTACACCTTC.

The chain employs TRBV5-1 and TRBJ2-2; D might be TRBD1 or TRBD2, each matching 5 bases. The germline V gene has CDR1 SGHRS and CDR2 YFSETQ. Trimming took 2 bases from V and 5 from J, leaving 10 bases between them. This CDR3 is built from 14 residues. The CDR3 DNA reads TGCGCCAGCAGCTTCGGGACGGTGACCGGGGAGCTGTTTTTT. This gives the protein CASSFGTVTGELFF.

This chain's CDR3 is CASSFREVEQYF. CDR3 bases: TGTGCCAGCAGCTTTCGAGAGGTCGAGCAGTACTTC. The chain recombines TRBV7-2 with TRBJ2-7, with D hard to call. CDR1 and CDR2 (germline): SGHTA, FQGNSA. The V gene lost 3 bases and the J gene lost 6 bases, with 9 bases spanning the gap. The CDR3 is 12 amino acids.

The J gene is TRBJ1-1, the V gene TRBV29-1; no clear D. V lost 7 bases and J 1 base, leaving 13 bases between the germline ends. Germline V gene data show CDR1 as SQVTM and CDR2 as ANQGSEA. CDR3 length equals 13 residues. CDR3 DNA sequence: TGCAGCGCACGGGCCGGGGAGAACACTGAAGCTTTCTTT. It codes for CSARAGENTEAFF.

To note about this clonotype: This CDR3 fails to terminate in the conserved phenylalanine or tryptophan, so it likely reflects a read error. V usage is TRBV28 and J usage is TRBJ1-5; no clear D. V dropped 9 bases and J dropped 5 bases, with 14 bases sitting between them. CDR1 and CDR2 (germline): MDHEN, SYDVKM. The CDR3 length is 13 residues. The CDR3 DNA sequence: TGTGCCAGTCAAGAAGGAGGTTATCAGCCCCAGCATTCT. This sequence encodes CASQEGGYQPQHS.

This clonotype was recorded many times. This chain links TRBV7-8 with TRBJ1-2, with 7 bases aligning to TRBD1. The CDR3 is 16 residues long. The V segment lost 4 bases and the J segment 5 bases; nucleotides outside the gene matches: 13. Germline V gene sequence: CDR1 SGHVS, CDR2 FQNEAQ. CDR3 nucleotide sequence: TGTGCCAGCAGCTCCGAAGCAGACAGGGCTTTTTATGGCTACACCTTC. It is translated as CASSSEADRAFYGYTF.

Concerning this clonotype: Because the CDR3 is missing its conserved closing phenylalanine or tryptophan, this is likely a read error. No DNA is shown, since the ends of the CDR3 on it are uncertain; the CDR3 is the one TCRdb lists. The V call is TRBV7-9, the J call TRBJ2-5; the listed D gene, TRBD2, was not tested against the DNA. Germline-derived CDR1 and CDR2 are SEHNR and FQNEAQ (reference sequence). Inclusive of both ends, the CDR3 amounts to 10 amino acids. The CDR3 spells CASSLGRTTS.

The chain couples TRBV12-3 or TRBV12-4 to TRBJ2-5; the match to TRBD1 covers 8 bases. The CDR3 length is 14 residues. The ends lost 6 bases at V and 4 bases at J; junction bases unmatched: 7. The CDR3 loop is CASSAQDRVETQYF. DNA of the CDR3: TGTGCCAGCAGCGCCCAGGACAGGGTAGAGACCCAGTACTTC.

This clonotype came up many times. V is TRBV9 and J is TRBJ2-6; maybe TRBD2 (5 bases). CDR3 length: 16 amino acids. V dropped 2 bases and J dropped 0 bases, with 9 bases sitting between them. Per the germline V gene, CDR1 is SGDLS and CDR2 is YYNGEE. The DNA for the CDR3 is TGTGCCAGCAGCGTGTCGGGGAGCTCTGGGGCCAACGTCCTGACTTTC. It yields the protein CASSVSGSSGANVLTF. The full variable domain, with the rest looked up from reference TRBV9 and TRBJ2-6, is DSGVTQTPKHLITATGQRVTLRCSPRSGDLSVYWYQQSLDQGLQFLIQYYNGEERAKGNILERFSAQQFPDLHSELNLSSLELGDSALYFCASSVSGSSGANVLTFGAGSRLTVL.

This clonotype was recorded many times. The chain carries TRBV7-8 and TRBJ2-6, with 7 bases aligning to TRBD1. The J segment lost 0 bases and the V segment lost 6 bases, leaving 11 bases of the junction unmatched. CDR1 is SGHVS, CDR2 FQNEAQ, per germline. The CDR3 sequence is 18 residues long. CDR3 nucleotides: TGTGCCAGCAGGCAAACAGGGGCCGCCAGCTCTGGGGCCAACGTCCTGACTTTC. The encoded protein is CASRQTGAASSGANVLTF.